This TCR beta chain was sequenced for a study of blood T cells in healthy people across ages. With a J-beta primer mix and a sample-barcoded 5' primer, a second PCR ran roughly 6 to 11 cycles. TCRdb reanalysed the 5' RACE reads using MiXCR and keeps one entry per CDR3 protein. The sample comprises around 800,000 distinct CDR3 sequences, 46% of which are singletons, and around a sixth rests with the top ten. Germline-derived CDR1 and CDR2 are SEHNR and FQNEAQ (reference sequence). This CDR3 contains 16 residues. The ends lost 5 bases at V and 0 bases at J; junction bases unmatched: 8. What was sequenced was blood. This clonotype originated in an elderly man in good health. J is TRBJ2-7 and V is TRBV7-9, with 9 bases identical to TRBD2. The CDR3 loop is CASSQRGGRASYEQYF. The CDR3 DNA follows: TGTGCCAGCAGCCAACGCGGCGGGAGGGCCTCCTACGAGCAGTACTTC.